This T cell receptor beta chain was found in a study of beta chain features in type 1 diabetes. Study overall: Approximately 100 million sorted cells were examined across all samples. Regarding the study as a whole: Patients and controls would share equally any PCR tilt toward shorter templates.

This clone has a handful of counts. Its specificity is unknown. The CDR3 totals 16 residues. CDR1 is MNHNS, CDR2 SASEGT, per germline. V shed 1 base and J shed 4 bases, with 16 bases lying between them. What was sequenced were expressed TCRB transcripts, since all of the isolated RNA had been reverse transcribed. Profiled with immunoSEQ multiplex PCR; TCRdb holds only in-frame clones, not every one. Of over 15,000 clones in the sample, approximately 47% are singletons; the top ten hold under 0.6%. Averaging roughly 120 mL, one heparinised blood draw was given by each donor. CD4+ naive, central memory, regulatory and stem cell-like memory subsets were isolated by sorting on CD45RO/CCR7/CD25/CD127/CD95/CD27.

Sample: stem cell memory CD4+ T cells from blood. The TCR originated in a middle-aged woman in good health. This chain joins TRBV6-1 and TRBJ2-5; TRBD2 is a possible D gene (6 bases). For the CDR3, the DNA is TGTGCCAGCAGTGAAGTCCTCTGGCGGGGAGGAGAGACCCAGTACTTC. Translating gives CASSEVLWRGGETQYF.